The 23 T cell receptor beta chains in this list originate from one sample, sequenced in a study of Graves' ophthalmopathy and Graves' hyperthyroidism. TCR beta CDR3 regions were amplified from RNA transcripts. RT-PCR was first run with HTBI primers, then multiplex PCR in a second round. TCRdb re-called the multiplex PCR reads with MiXCR, one entry per CDR3 protein. The repertoire has 740,000 or so distinct CDR3 sequences, approximately 40% of them found once; the top ten carry approximately 46%. Sequenced input: peripheral blood. The receptors shown here come from an adult man with Graves' ophthalmopathy.

The V call is TRBV19, the J call TRBJ2-5; D is undetermined. TRBJ2-1 explains the end of the DNA better; the J call may be wrong. CDR3 length: 13 residues. Germline CDR1 and CDR2: LNHDA and SQIVND (reference sequence). The CDR3 spells CASSIVSRSEQFF. CDR3 DNA sequence: TGTGCCAGTAGTATAGTTTCGCGGAGTGAGCAGTTCTTC.

The chain combines TRBV4-3 with TRBJ1-3; maybe TRBD1 (6 bases). Trimming stripped 1 base from V and 0 bases from J, with 10 bases between. The CDR3 contains 16 residues. Per germline, CDR1 LGHNA and CDR2 YSLEER. The CDR3 loop is CASSQVNRDSGNTIYF. Written as DNA, the CDR3 is TGCGCCAGCAGCCAAGTGAACAGGGACTCTGGAAACACCATATATTTT.

This clonotype has only a few counts. DNA for the CDR3: TGTGCCAGTAGTATCCGGACAGGGGCCTTCTCTGGGGCCAACGTCCTGACTTTC. This gives the protein CASSIRTGAFSGANVLTF. This chain uses TRBV19 with TRBJ2-6; 9 nucleotides line up with TRBD1. The CDR3 totals 18 residues. From germline, CDR1 is LNHDA and CDR2 SQIVND (reference sequence). Unmatched junction bases numbered 6, after V lost 3 bases and J lost 0 bases.

This clonotype was detected ten times or more. The V and J genes are TRBV2 and TRBJ1-6; 9 bases map to TRBD1. CDR1 is SNHLY, CDR2 FYNNEI, per germline. V was pared by 1 base and J by 10 bases, with 8 bases of the junction left unmatched. The CDR3 runs to 16 residues. CDR3 nucleotides: TGTGCCAGCAGTGAAGGTGGACAGGGGTTTCGCTCACCCCTCCACTTT. Its protein product is CASSEGGQGFRSPLHF.

Turning to this clonotype: A much larger clone sits a single nucleotide away, making a read error possible. The chain joins TRBV9 to TRBJ1-2, with 7 bases that match TRBD1. This CDR3 is 15 amino acids long. CDR1 is SGDLS and CDR2 is YYNGEE in the germline V gene. The CDR3 DNA follows: TGTGCCTGCAGCCCTCGACAGGGATGGATCTATGGCTACACCTTC. Translating gives CACSPRQGWIYGYTF.

There are many counts of this clonotype. The genes are TRBV20-1 and TRBJ2-6; perhaps TRBD1 as D (5 bases). Germline V gene lookup returns CDR1 DFQATT and CDR2 SNEGSKA (reference sequence). The V gene lost 4 bases and the J gene lost 2 bases, with 6 bases spanning the gap. This CDR3 comprises 13 residues. The CDR3 sequence is CSATGTGANVLTF. The CDR3 region has the DNA TGCAGTGCTACAGGGACTGGGGCCAACGTCCTGACTTTC.

This clonotype came up many times. The genes are TRBV2 and TRBJ1-1; no clear D gene. This CDR3 spans 15 amino acids. V was trimmed by 5 bases and J by 4 bases, leaving 17 bases between them. Looked up from germline, CDR1 is SNHLY and CDR2 is FYNNEI. The CDR3 sequence: CASSPQTGVGTEAFF. In nucleotides, the CDR3 is TGTGCCAGCAGTCCTCAGACGGGAGTTGGCACTGAAGCTTTCTTT.

This clonotype was counted only a few times. V is TRBV11-2 and J is TRBJ1-6; tentative D call: TRBD1 (6 bases). V was pared by 3 bases and J by 9 bases, with 18 bases between. The CDR3 totals 16 residues. In germline, CDR1 is SGHAT, CDR2 FQNNGV. The DNA for the CDR3 is TGTGCCAGCAGCTTTGCGGCCGGGGGCTCGAGTTCACCCCTCCACTTT. Translating gives CASSFAAGGSSSPLHF.

In this sample, this clonotype turned up a few times. The chain is built from TRBV7-9 and TRBJ1-1; 7 bases are a match to TRBD1. J was trimmed by 6 bases and V by 3 bases; bases with no gene match: 4. This CDR3 has 13 residues. Germline CDR1 is SEHNR and CDR2 is FQNEAQ (reference sequence). The CDR3 here is CASSFRDRPEAFF. The CDR3 coding sequence is TGTGCCAGCAGCTTCCGGGACAGACCTGAAGCTTTCTTT.

This clonotype was observed many times. The chain employs TRBV29-1 and TRBJ2-7, with D perhaps TRBD2 (5 bases). Germline loops: CDR1 SQVTM, CDR2 ANQGSEA. The germline V and J ends were trimmed by 4 bases and 2 bases, with 15 bases remaining between them. The CDR3 loop spans 14 amino acids. The CDR3: CSVAIPPGTYEQYF. CDR3 coding DNA: TGCAGCGTTGCTATCCCTCCGGGGACCTACGAGCAGTACTTC.

This clonotype came up many times. V usage is TRBV11-2 and J usage is TRBJ1-3; D gene unclear. The CDR3 consists of 11 residues. CDR1 is SGHAT, CDR2 FQNNGV, per germline. V dropped 5 bases and J dropped 8 bases, with 7 bases sitting between them. CDR3 in DNA: TGTGCCAGCAGCCCCGAAGACACCATATATTTT. Its translation is CASSPEDTIYF.

The gene calls are TRBV7-9 and TRBJ1-1; a weak D match, TRBD1 (5 bases). The CDR3 contains 14 residues. Per the germline V gene, CDR1 is SEHNR and CDR2 is FQNEAQ (reference sequence). V was trimmed by 6 bases and J by 5 bases, leaving 16 bases between them. CDR3 coding DNA: TGTGCCAGCAGTTACTCGTTGGGGCAGACTGAAGCTTTCTTT. Translation: CASSYSLGQTEAFF.

The chain is built from TRBV19 and TRBJ2-7; D gene uncertain. This CDR3 comprises 13 residues. The germline V and J ends were trimmed by 1 base and 5 bases, with 9 bases remaining between them. The germline CDR1 and CDR2 sequences are LNHDA and SQIVND (reference sequence). CDR3 sequence reads: CASSIVEGNEQYF. The DNA for the CDR3 is TGTGCCAGTAGTATAGTGGAAGGGAACGAGCAGTACTTC.

The chain uses TRBV6-5 and TRBJ1-6; tentatively, D is TRBD1 (6 bases). The CDR3 length is 14 residues. Trimming removed 8 bases from V and 5 bases from J, with 13 bases in between. Germline V lookup: CDR1 MNHEY, CDR2 SVGAGI. This CDR3 reads CASGRTENNSPLHF. CDR3 nucleotides: TGTGCCAGCGGCCGGACAGAGAATAATTCACCCCTCCACTTT.

Turning to this clonotype: The junction shows a germline mismatch at one end, possibly a read error. The chain is built from TRBV10-3 and TRBJ1-1, with a weak D call TRBD1 (5 bases). Germline V gene data show CDR1 as ENHRY and CDR2 as SYGVKD. The CDR3 consists of 17 residues. CDR3 sequence reads: CASSPVFGTFGVTEAFF. CDR3 DNA sequence: TGTGCCAGCAGTCCGGTCTTTGGGACTTTTGGAGTCACTGAAGCTTTCTTT.

The genes are TRBV25-1 and TRBJ1-6; TRBD1 matches at 7 bases. The germline gives CDR1 MGHDK, CDR2 SYGVNS. The length of the CDR3 is 15 residues. V gave up 4 bases and J gave up 9 bases; unmatched junction bases: 9. Here the CDR3 DNA reads TGTGCCAGCAGTGCTAGCGGGACAGCGAGTTCACCCCTCCACTTT. It translates to CASSASGTASSPLHF.

The V call is TRBV18, the J call TRBJ1-2; no reliable D call. V lost 1 base and J lost 3, with 9 bases in between. Germline-derived CDR1 and CDR2 are KGHSH and LQKENI. The CDR3 is 14 residues long. The CDR3, as DNA: TGTGCCAGCTCACCACAGGGTAGCGACTATGGCTACACCTTC. As protein: CASSPQGSDYGYTF.

This clonotype was recorded at least ten times. The V and J genes are TRBV19 and TRBJ2-5; no clear D. V lost 4 bases, J lost 1 base, and 10 bases lay in between. Germline V lookup: CDR1 LNHDA, CDR2 SQIVND (reference sequence). The CDR3 loop spans 14 amino acids. The DNA of the CDR3 is TGTGCCAGTAGTACTGTACAGAGCCAAGAGACCCAGTACTTC. It encodes CASSTVQSQETQYF.

This clonotype turned up a few times. The CDR3 protein is CASSSRLAGGFDEQYF. The CDR3 coding sequence is TGTGCCAGCAGCTCGAGACTAGCGGGAGGTTTCGACGAGCAGTACTTC. The chain couples TRBV7-2 to TRBJ2-7, with 13 bases matching TRBD2. With 4 bases clipped from V and 5 bases from J, the junction kept 8 bases outside the gene matches. The CDR3 contains 16 residues. The germline V gene has CDR1 SGHTA and CDR2 FQGNSA.

The CDR3 DNA follows: TGCAGCGGGGGACTGGGGGGGGGCTACTCCTACGAGCAGTACTTC. This codes for CSGGLGGGYSYEQYF. The chain combines TRBV29-1 with TRBJ2-7; the D gene is possibly TRBD2 (7 bases). This CDR3 contains 15 residues. The V and J ends lost 7 bases and 0 bases respectively, with 19 bases between them. From germline, CDR1 is SQVTM and CDR2 ANQGSEA.

A remark on this clonotype: The junction departs from germline at one end; a sequencing error may be responsible. This chain links TRBV7-6 with TRBJ2-6; 8 bases agree with TRBD1. This CDR3 spans 15 amino acids. CDR1 and CDR2 from the germline V gene are SGHVS and FNYEAQ. In DNA form, the CDR3 reads TGTGCCAGCAGCCCCCTTCCGACAGGGGCCAACGTCCTGACCTTC. This gives the protein CASSPLPTGANVLTF.

This rearrangement joins TRBV20-1 to TRBJ2-5, with no clear D. CDR1 and CDR2 from the germline V gene are DFQATT and SNEGSKA (reference sequence). The CDR3 has 15 amino acids. Trimming shortened V by 5 bases and J by 5 bases, and 21 bases separated the two germline ends. In nucleotides, the CDR3 is TGCAGTGCTCCCAAATTCCGGGCCACCCAGGAGACCCAGTACTTC. This codes for CSAPKFRATQETQYF.

The chain recombines TRBV7-9 with TRBJ1-1, with TRBD1 matching over 7 bases. Germline assignment: CDR1 SEHNR and CDR2 FQNEAQ (reference sequence). The CDR3 is 16 residues long. Trimming removed 4 bases from V and 2 bases from J; junction bases left unmatched: 10. The chain's CDR3 is CASSSGTATLNTEAFF. The CDR3 nucleotides read TGTGCCAGCAGCTCCGGGACAGCTACTTTAAACACTGAAGCTTTCTTT.